Described below is a single TCR beta chain sequence and its context. This sample is part of a study of OX40 agonist ivuxolimab in advanced cancers. Study background: The dose-escalation cohort was about 80% male, with a mean age of approximately 62 years, ranging about 23 to 90.

Sequencing was performed with immunoSEQ multiplex PCR; in TCRdb, only in-frame clones are kept and a portion is missing. Found here are 85,000 to 100,000 clones, about 92% of them singletons; the top ten hold around 0.25%. The V gene end was trimmed by 4 bases and the J gene end by 0 bases; junction bases not matched to a gene: 7. This CDR3 is built from 15 residues. Germline lookup yields CDR1 SGHNT and CDR2 YYREEE (reference sequence). This chain links TRBV5-4 with TRBJ2-7; 7 bases are shared with TRBD1. This receptor was identified in an adult with an advanced solid tumor such as melanoma, head and neck, liver or kidney cancer. The specimen comprised CD4+ or CD8+ T cells sorted from blood, sampled in a trial of the OX40 agonist ivuxolimab. Written as DNA, the CDR3 is TGTGCCAGCAGCCTAGGGAACAGGGGCTCCTACGAGCAGTACTTC. Its translation is CASSLGNRGSYEQYF.